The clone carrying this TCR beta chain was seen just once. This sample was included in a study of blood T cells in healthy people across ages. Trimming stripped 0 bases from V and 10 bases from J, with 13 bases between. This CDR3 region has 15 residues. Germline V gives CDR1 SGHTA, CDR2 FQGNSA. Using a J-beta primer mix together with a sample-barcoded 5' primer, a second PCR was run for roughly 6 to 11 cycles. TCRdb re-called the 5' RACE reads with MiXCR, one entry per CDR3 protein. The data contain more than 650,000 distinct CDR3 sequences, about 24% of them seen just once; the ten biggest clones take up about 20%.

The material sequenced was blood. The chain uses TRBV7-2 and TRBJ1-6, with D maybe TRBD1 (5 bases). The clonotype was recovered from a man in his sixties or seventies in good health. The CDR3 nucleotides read TGTGCCAGCAGCTTAGCGCCCGGGGGATACTCACCCCTCCACTTT. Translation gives CASSLAPGGYSPLHF.